This paragraph reports one T cell receptor beta chain. The sample originates from a study of shared T cell receptors in the human thymus. Repertoires were generated with immunoSEQ multiplex PCR, while TCRdb's copy carries only in-frame clones and drops some. The sample records hundreds of thousands of clones, around nine tenths being singletons. Germline V gives CDR1 SGHRS, CDR2 YFSETQ. The trim removed 4 bases at V and 6 bases at J, leaving 8 bases unmatched. The CDR3 is 14 amino acids. This sample was also put to use in a study of human thymus T cells. That work states: All donors were healthy Finnish infants who were undergoing corrective surgery to treat congenital heart defects. Thymic resections from corrective heart surgery supplied the tissue. Usage of V and J genes appeared biased in thymic and blood repertoires. There were highly overlapping thymic repertoires among unrelated individuals, as related research reported.

The sequenced sample consisted of thymocytes. The clonotype comes from a boy in the first two years of life with a congenital heart defect. The V and J genes are TRBV5-1 and TRBJ2-3, with 7 bases identical to TRBD1. The CDR3 here is CASSQAGGYDTQYF. The CDR3 nucleotides are TGCGCCAGCAGCCAAGCAGGGGGATACGATACGCAGTATTTT.